What follows are 32 T cell receptor beta chains derived from one specimen sequenced in a study of T cells in Graves' hyperthyroidism and ophthalmopathy. RNA transcripts served as the template for amplifying TCR beta CDR3 regions. Carried out on the TCR CDR3, a first-round RT-PCR used the HTBI primer set. Each CDR3 protein is one row after TCRdb ran MiXCR on the multiplex PCR reads. The repertoire includes a few hundred thousand distinct CDR3 sequences, about 13% of them detected once, and 5.3% sits in the top ten. Input material: blood. These receptors came from a woman younger than 30 with Graves' hyperthyroidism.

In this sample, this clonotype turned up many times. The J gene is TRBJ1-1, the V gene TRBV7-2; no clear D. The germline CDR1 and CDR2 sequences are SGHTA and FQGNSA. The CDR3 totals 16 residues. Trimming left V 2 bases short and J 0 bases short, with 13 bases between. CDR3 loop: CASSLYGRIMNTEAFF. CDR3 DNA: TGTGCCAGCAGCTTATATGGACGGATTATGAACACTGAAGCTTTCTTT.

This clonotype was found many times. V is TRBV2 and J is TRBJ1-1; TRBD1 is a possible D gene (6 bases). Trimming took off 10 bases at V and 4 bases at J, with 16 bases between the two ends. The CDR3 length is 13 residues. The germline gives CDR1 SNHLY, CDR2 FYNNEI. CDR3 region: CATLRGAGTEAFF. The CDR3 DNA follows: TGTGCCACCCTAAGGGGGGCCGGCACTGAAGCTTTCTTT.

V usage is TRBV6-4 and J usage is TRBJ2-2; no clear D. Germline-derived CDR1 and CDR2 are MRHNA and SNTAGT. The CDR3 totals 12 residues. V was pared by 8 bases and J by 3 bases, with 7 bases between. The CDR3 sequence: CASLKDTGELFF. The CDR3 DNA sequence: TGTGCCAGCCTAAAGGACACCGGGGAGCTGTTTTTT.

This chain links TRBV5-5 with TRBJ2-1; 9 bases line up with TRBD2. The ends lost 0 bases at V and 2 bases at J; junction bases unmatched: 6. This CDR3 contains 17 residues. Germline-derived CDR1 and CDR2 are SGHKS and YYEKEE (reference sequence). CDR3 DNA: TGTGCCAGCAGCTTGGGGCTTAGCGGGAGAACCTACAATGAGCAGTTCTTC. Translating it yields CASSLGLSGRTYNEQFF. The whole variable domain, remainder taken from reference TRBV5-5 and TRBJ2-1, is DAGVTQSPTHLIKTRGQQVTLRCSPISGHKSVSWYQQVLGQGPQFIFQYYEKEERGRGNFPDRFSARQFPNYSSELNVNALLLGDSALYLCASSLGLSGRTYNEQFFGPGTRLTVL.

This clonotype was detected once. Given a much more abundant clone one base away, this may be a read error. This chain links TRBV18 with TRBJ2-7; TRBD1 aligns across 8 bases. Losses at the gene ends were 5 bases for V and 7 bases for J; bases not matched to a gene: 10. Germline V gives CDR1 KGHSH, CDR2 LQKENI. The CDR3 covers 14 residues. As DNA, the CDR3 is TGTGCCAGCTCAACATCGAAGGGACAGGTAGAGCAGTACTTC. Its protein product is CASSTSKGQVEQYF.

As concerns this clonotype: This may stem from a read error, because a much larger clone lies one nucleotide away. The V call is TRBV30, the J call TRBJ1-2; D remains ambiguous. Germline loops: CDR1 GTSNPN, CDR2 SVGIG (reference sequence). This CDR3 comprises 17 residues. The CDR3 here is CAWSVRRATTSNYGCTF. Here the CDR3 DNA reads TGTGCCTGGAGTGTACGAAGGGCTACTACATCTAACTATGGCTGCACCTTC. Variable domain in full (rest from reference TRBV30 and TRBJ1-2): SQTIHQWPATLVQPVGSPLSLECTVEGTSNPNLYWYRQAAGRGLQLLFYSVGIGQISSEVPQNLSASRPQDRQFILSSKKLLLSDSGFYLCAWSVRRATTSNYGCTFGSGTRLTVV.

Many counts were recorded for this clonotype. The V and J genes are TRBV13 and TRBJ2-1, with 9 bases fitting TRBD2. The germline gives CDR1 PRHDT, CDR2 FYEKMQ (reference sequence). With 0 bases clipped from V and 2 bases from J, the junction kept 5 bases outside the gene matches. This CDR3 contains 17 residues. CDR3 residues: CASSLGPLAGTYNEQFF. The CDR3 nucleotides are TGTGCCAGCAGCTTAGGCCCCCTAGCGGGAACCTACAATGAGCAGTTCTTC.

This clonotype has a count of ten or more. This chain joins TRBV6-1 and TRBJ2-1, with D unresolved. The ends were cut back, 0 bases at V and 7 bases at J, with 7 bases in the middle. This CDR3 spans 13 amino acids. The germline V gene has CDR1 MNHNS and CDR2 SASEGT. CDR3 nucleotides: TGTGCCAGCAGTGAAGCGACCGGGAATGAGCAGTTCTTC. Protein sequence: CASSEATGNEQFF.

This clonotype was counted many times. CDR3 bases: TGTGCCAGCAGTTTATCAGTTAGCGGCTTTAACAATGAGCAGTTCTTC. It encodes CASSLSVSGFNNEQFF. V gene TRBV27 combines with J gene TRBJ2-1; TRBD2 might be the D (6 bases). Deletions cut 0 bases from V and 5 bases from J, with 14 bases between. From germline, CDR1 is MNHEY and CDR2 SMNVEV (reference sequence). The length of the CDR3 is 16 residues.

V and J are TRBV20-1 and TRBJ2-3, with TRBD2 matching over 14 bases. The CDR3 loop spans 18 amino acids. The ends lost 3 bases at V and 4 bases at J; junction bases unmatched: 12. Germline CDR1 is DFQATT and CDR2 is SNEGSKA (reference sequence). CDR3 in amino acids: CSASVSGTSGRSADTQYF. CDR3 nucleotides: TGCAGTGCTAGCGTCTCCGGGACTAGCGGGAGATCCGCAGATACGCAGTATTTT.

In its sample, this clonotype was seen many times. The chain has TRBV12-3 or TRBV12-4 and TRBJ2-5; 11 bases agree with TRBD2. V lost 5 bases, J lost 4 bases, and 0 bases stayed unmatched. The CDR3 covers 13 residues. The CDR3 here is CASSGLAGETQYF. The CDR3 DNA reads TGTGCCAGCAGTGGACTAGCGGGAGAGACCCAGTACTTC.

In this sample, this clonotype turned up many times. The rearrangement joins TRBV9 to TRBJ2-3; 10 bases are a match to TRBD2. CDR3 length: 15 residues. V shed 2 bases and J 2 bases; nucleotides not matched to a gene: 2. Per the germline V gene, CDR1 is SGDLS and CDR2 is YYNGEE. DNA of the CDR3: TGTGCCAGCAGCGTTAGCGGGGGGATCACAGATACGCAGTATTTT. This sequence encodes CASSVSGGITDTQYF. Using reference TRBV9 and TRBJ2-3 for the parts outside the CDR3, the full variable domain is DSGVTQTPKHLITATGQRVTLRCSPRSGDLSVYWYQQSLDQGLQFLIQYYNGEERAKGNILERFSAQQFPDLHSELNLSSLELGDSALYFCASSVSGGITDTQYFGPGTRLTVL.

The sample holds many counts of this clonotype. This sequence joins TRBV12-3 or TRBV12-4 and TRBJ2-4; TRBD2 might be the D (6 bases). The CDR3 sequence is 16 residues long. Trimming stripped 8 bases from V and 0 bases from J, with 17 bases between. CDR3 in DNA: TGTGCCAGCGGCGGGACCCGCTCACTAGCCAAAAACATTCAGTACTTC. This gives the protein CASGGTRSLAKNIQYF.

This clonotype was seen only once. This sequence joins TRBV7-9 and TRBJ1-1; D is ambiguous. The germline gives CDR1 SEHNR, CDR2 FQNEAQ (reference sequence). The CDR3 has 14 amino acids. Trimming took 1 base from V and 1 from J, leaving 7 bases between them. The CDR3 sequence: CASSLDQRNTEAFF. The CDR3, as DNA: TGTGCCAGCAGCTTAGACCAGAGGAACACTGAAGCTTTCTTT.

V and J are TRBV4-1 and TRBJ2-1; tentative D call: TRBD2 (7 bases). The germline V and J ends were trimmed by 2 bases and 8 bases, with 13 bases remaining between them. The CDR3 contains 14 residues. Per germline, CDR1 MGHRA and CDR2 YSYEKL. In nucleotides, the CDR3 is TGCGCCAGCAGCCAAAGGGGGGGGCGCGATGAGCAGTTCTTC. Amino acids: CASSQRGGRDEQFF.

Here the CDR3 DNA reads TGTGCCAGCAGTTACTCAGGGGGCGCGGCCAAAAACATTCAGTACTTC. Protein product: CASSYSGGAAKNIQYF. The chain has TRBV6-2 or TRBV6-3 and TRBJ2-4, with 7 bases aligning to TRBD1. Trimming at V came to 0 bases and at J to 1 base, leaving 3 bases not matched to a gene. The CDR3 length is 16 residues. Germline CDR1 and CDR2: MNHEY and SVGEGT.

This clonotype was found many times. The chain recombines TRBV7-8 with TRBJ1-4; D remains ambiguous. V gave up 5 bases and J gave up 2 bases, with 12 bases separating them. The CDR3 length is 15 residues. Germline V lookup: CDR1 SGHVS, CDR2 FQNEAQ. The DNA for the CDR3 is TGTGCCAGCAGCCCACTCGGGGAGACTAATGAAAAACTGTTTTTT. It yields the protein CASSPLGETNEKLFF.

In this sample, this clonotype turned up many times. V gene TRBV20-1 combines with J gene TRBJ1-5, with D hard to call. Trimming pared 7 bases from V and 3 bases from J, leaving 22 bases between. From germline, CDR1 is DFQATT and CDR2 SNEGSKA (reference sequence). The length of the CDR3 is 16 residues. CDR3 region: CSGIEGDRGSNQPQHF. The DNA for the CDR3 is TGCAGTGGAATTGAGGGCGATCGAGGATCCAATCAGCCCCAGCATTTT.

In its sample, this clonotype was seen many times. The chain employs TRBV11-2 and TRBJ2-3; the D call may be TRBD1 or TRBD2 (6 bases each). The CDR3 spans 17 residues. Germline V gene sequence: CDR1 SGHAT, CDR2 FQNNGV. V lost 2 bases, J lost 0 bases, and 15 bases lay in between. For the CDR3, the DNA is TGTGCCAGCAGCTTACCAACGGGGGCCTACAGCACAGATACGCAGTATTTT. This gives the protein CASSLPTGAYSTDTQYF.

This clonotype was observed a handful of times. V and J are TRBV7-2 and TRBJ1-6; the D gene is possibly TRBD1 (6 bases). The CDR3 is made up of 12 amino acids. Germline assignment: CDR1 SGHTA and CDR2 FQGNSA. V lost 4 bases and J 11 bases, leaving 9 bases between the germline ends. CDR3 in DNA: TGTGCCAGCAGCTCGCAGGGGCCACCCCTCCACTTT. Its protein is CASSSQGPPLHF.

Ten or more counts support this clonotype. The chain combines TRBV6-1 with TRBJ1-1; 9 bases line up with TRBD1. The V and J ends lost 7 bases and 4 bases, in that order; junction bases with no gene match: 7. CDR3 size: 14 residues. Per germline, CDR1 MNHNS and CDR2 SASEGT. The CDR3 nucleotides are TGTGCCAGCACCATGGGACAGGGCAGCACTGAAGCTTTCTTT. Protein product: CASTMGQGSTEAFF.

Only a few counts were recorded for this clonotype. This chain uses TRBV12-3 or TRBV12-4 with TRBJ2-4; 8 bases fit TRBD1. The trim removed 6 bases at V and 2 bases at J, leaving 6 bases unmatched. The CDR3 extends over 15 amino acids. The CDR3 loop reads CASRPSGGTKNIQYF. CDR3 in DNA: TGTGCCAGCAGGCCTTCAGGGGGCACCAAAAACATTCAGTACTTC.

The V and J genes are TRBV9 and TRBJ2-1, with 10 bases fitting TRBD2. With V trimmed by 1 base and J by 8 bases, 6 bases remained unmatched. CDR1 and CDR2 (germline): SGDLS, YYNGEE. This CDR3 has 15 amino acids. CDR3 amino acids: CASSVSSGSQYEQFF. The CDR3 nucleotides are TGTGCCAGCAGCGTATCTAGCGGGAGTCAGTATGAGCAGTTCTTC.

The rearrangement joins TRBV7-9 to TRBJ1-4, with D perhaps matching TRBD1 (5 bases). The CDR3 is 13 residues long. V dropped 4 bases and J dropped 6 bases, with 9 bases sitting between them. CDR1 and CDR2 from the germline V gene are SEHNR and FQNEAQ (reference sequence). The CDR3 DNA reads TGTGCCAGCAGCTGGTCGGGACATGAAAAACTGTTTTTT. Translated: CASSWSGHEKLFF. Full variable domain (missing parts from reference TRBV7-9 and TRBJ1-4): DTGVSQNPRHKITKRGQNVTFRCDPISEHNRLYWYRQTLGQGPEFLTYFQNEAQLEKSRLLSDRFSAERPKGSFSTLEIQRTEQGDSAMYLCASSWSGHEKLFFGSGTQLSVL.

A few counts support this clonotype. The genes are TRBV14 and TRBJ1-6; D is perhaps TRBD1 (5 bases). V shed 4 bases and J shed 8 bases, with 9 bases lying between them. The CDR3 totals 13 residues. Germline values: CDR1 SGHDN, CDR2 FVKESK. CDR3 DNA sequence: TGTGCCAGCAGCCGAGACAGCTATTCACCCCTCCACTTT. It codes for CASSRDSYSPLHF.

This chain uses TRBV12-3 or TRBV12-4 with TRBJ2-5, with D possibly TRBD2 on 7 matching bases. Trimming left V 3 bases short and J 2 bases short, with 19 bases between. The CDR3 has 17 amino acids. Written as DNA, the CDR3 is TGTGCCAGCAGTTTCGAGGGGGGGGGATCGGGACAAGAGACCCAGTACTTC. Its protein product is CASSFEGGGSGQETQYF.

The chain joins TRBV14 to TRBJ2-1, with D possibly matching TRBD2 (6 bases). The germline V gene encodes CDR1 SGHDN and CDR2 FVKESK. This CDR3 has 15 residues. V lost 4 bases, J lost 3 bases, and 13 bases lay in between. CDR3 nucleotides: TGTGCCAGCAGCCCCGGGACTCCAAACTACAATGAGCAGTTCTTC. It yields the protein CASSPGTPNYNEQFF. Full variable domain (missing parts from reference TRBV14 and TRBJ2-1): EAGVTQFPSHSVIEKGQTVTLRCDPISGHDNLYWYRRVMGKEIKFLLHFVKESKQDESGMPNNRFLAERTGGTYSTLKVQPAELEDSGVYFCASSPGTPNYNEQFFGPGTRLTVL.

This clonotype has ten or more counts. The rearrangement uses TRBV7-8 and TRBJ1-5; no clear D. CDR3 length: 16 residues. V was shortened by 1 base and J by 1 base, with 11 bases between the two germline ends. From germline, CDR1 is SGHVS and CDR2 FQNEAQ. The CDR3 spells CASSLGTGRSNQPQHF. In DNA, the CDR3 is TGTGCCAGCAGCTTAGGAACCGGACGGAGCAATCAGCCCCAGCATTTT.

On this clonotype: At one end the junction does not follow the germline gene, possibly because of a read error. This chain connects TRBV28 to TRBJ2-1; 9 bases are shared with TRBD2. The germline CDR1 and CDR2 sequences are MDHEN and SYDVKM. The CDR3 contains 16 residues. The CDR3 here is CASSFLAGGPRNERFF. The CDR3 nucleotides read TGTGCCAGCAGCTTTCTGGCGGGAGGGCCGCGGAATGAGCGGTTCTTC.

This clonotype was seen more than once but under ten times. In DNA, the CDR3 is TGTGCCAGCTCACCATCGGTCAATCCCATACTTGAAGCTTTCTTT. Translation: CASSPSVNPILEAFF. The rearrangement links TRBV18 to TRBJ1-1; no firm D call. Trimming took 2 bases from V and 7 from J, leaving 17 bases between them. From germline, CDR1 is KGHSH and CDR2 LQKENI. The CDR3 totals 15 residues. Based on the CDR3 plus reference TRBV18 and TRBJ1-1, the full variable domain is NAGVMQNPRHLVRRRGQEARLRCSPMKGHSHVYWYRQLPEEGLKFMVYLQKENIIDESGMPKERFSAEFPKEGPSILRIQQVVRGDSAAYFCASSPSVNPILEAFFGQGTRLTVV.

This clonotype was counted at least ten times. CDR3: CASSFYGKGGEAFF. CDR3 coding DNA: TGTGCCAGCAGTTTTTATGGGAAGGGGGGTGAAGCTTTCTTT. The rearrangement links TRBV28 to TRBJ1-1; perhaps TRBD1 as D (6 bases). The CDR3 sequence is 14 residues long. Per the germline V gene, CDR1 is MDHEN and CDR2 is SYDVKM. The V end was cut by 3 bases, the J end by 7 bases, with 15 bases between.

Turning to this clonotype: A read error may explain this, as a much larger clone is one base away. V usage is TRBV7-7 and J usage is TRBJ2-7; TRBD1 is a possible D gene (5 bases). CDR3 length: 13 amino acids. CDR1 is SSHAT and CDR2 is FNYEAQ in the germline V gene (reference sequence). CDR3 sequence reads: CASSLGAAGEQYF. CDR3 nucleotides: TGTGCTAGCAGCTTAGGGGCGGCAGGGGAGCAGTACTTC.